These T cell receptor beta chains were read from a single sample in a study of identical twins. TCRdb called the 5' RACE reads again in MiXCR, with one record for every CDR3 protein. The sample contains around 1.7 million distinct CDR3 sequences, about 32% of which appear only once. The sample consisted of cord blood. Receptors were obtained from a newborn girl in good health. The CDR3 runs from the conserved cysteine through the conserved F or W. D genes are given only for firm matches.

D gene | V gene | CDR3 protein
- | TRBV12-3/TRBV12-4 | CASSPLVNPGELFF
- | TRBV7-2 | CASSLVASVYSYEQYF
- | TRBV27 | CASSSDRDGNQPQHF
- | TRBV9 | CASSVVQVRSETQYF
- | TRBV5-1 | CASSREIDRPQHF
- | TRBV20-1 | CSAPRGGAANTGELFF
TRBD1 | TRBV29-1 | CSVALTGESTEAFF
- | TRBV14 | CASSQGRNPYGYTF
- | TRBV7-6 | CASSLDANSNQPQHF
TRBD2 | TRBV6-1 | CASSKEGTSVSYNEQFF
- | TRBV27 | CASSWVTGATEAFF
TRBD2 | TRBV5-1 | CASSLGLAPQETQYF
- | TRBV20-1 | CSASPNSNQPQHF
- | TRBV29-1 | CSVGAQQETQYF
TRBD1 | TRBV27 | CASSWDRVKAKNIQYF
- | TRBV7-8 | CASSVKALGVSTDTQYF
- | TRBV29-1 | CSATPGARDTQYF
- | TRBV28 | CASSLSMIPYEQYF
TRBD2 | TRBV6-4 | CASSDDGGKTQYF
- | TRBV27 | CASSPGRQSKEYF
- | TRBV21-1 | CASSNRTGDGSSNQPQHF
TRBD1 | TRBV28 | CASTRDRVFYEQYF
- | TRBV5-1 | CASRAVTNEKLFF
- | TRBV6-5 | CASSPAGTQETQYF
- | TRBV20-1 | CSATSRGASYEQYF
TRBD2 | TRBV25-1 | CASSDPSGKHYNEQFF
- | TRBV5-1 | CASSLVPGATNQPQHF
TRBD2 | TRBV11-2 | CVSSRGLAGNRADTQYF
TRBD2 | TRBV4-1 | CASSLGLEDEQFF
- | TRBV28 | CASTSPGTYEQYF
TRBD1 | TRBV28 | CASSVRDRDYGYTF
TRBD2 | TRBV20-1 | CSASRREGTGELFF
TRBD1 | TRBV11-2 | CASSFTGQGQETQYF
TRBD2 | TRBV7-2 | CASSLAWPLAGVFNEQFF
- | TRBV20-1 | CSDGDGYTF
TRBD2 | TRBV6-2/TRBV6-3 | CASSYSASGGSYNEQFF
TRBD2 | TRBV5-6 | CASSRPGLAENIQYF
- | TRBV24-1 | CATSDGAYNEQFF
- | TRBV7-9 | CASRPQGPTADTQYF
TRBD1 | TRBV12-3/TRBV12-4 | CASSLGDRGRYTF
TRBD2 | TRBV20-1 | CSATGAGGPHNEQFF
TRBD2 | TRBV27 | CASSLRLRVAGGSNEQFF